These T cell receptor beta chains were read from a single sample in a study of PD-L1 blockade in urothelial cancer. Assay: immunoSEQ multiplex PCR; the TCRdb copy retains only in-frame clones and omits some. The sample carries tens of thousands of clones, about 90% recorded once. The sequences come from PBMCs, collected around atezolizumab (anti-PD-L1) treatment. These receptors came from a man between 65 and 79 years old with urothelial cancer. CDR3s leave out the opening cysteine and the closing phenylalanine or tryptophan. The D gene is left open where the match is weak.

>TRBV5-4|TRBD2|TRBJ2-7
ASRLAGGPYEQY
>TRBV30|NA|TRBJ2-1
AYAGDSYNEQF
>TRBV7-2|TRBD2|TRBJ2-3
ASSSKRLAGEGDTQY
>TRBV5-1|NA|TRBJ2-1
ASSLADNEQF
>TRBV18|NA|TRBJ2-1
ASSPISGEQF
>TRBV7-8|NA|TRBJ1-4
ASSFAGTNEKLF
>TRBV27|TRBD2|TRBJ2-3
ASRLAGGPSDTQY
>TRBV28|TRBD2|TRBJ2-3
ASSLGGRARSDTQY
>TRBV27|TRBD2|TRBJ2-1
ASSLLAVMGEQF
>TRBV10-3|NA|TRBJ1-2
AISESQGWGKGYT
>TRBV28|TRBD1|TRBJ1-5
ASSPSDRETQPQH
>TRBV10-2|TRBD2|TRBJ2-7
ASSGGSTSGSLYEQY
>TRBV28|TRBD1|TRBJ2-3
ASSLGKGTGGTDTQY
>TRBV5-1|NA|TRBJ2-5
ASSPGQTRETQY
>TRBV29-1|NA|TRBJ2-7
SGRLGQEQY
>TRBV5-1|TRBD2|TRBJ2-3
ASSSGLAGGEVLADTQY
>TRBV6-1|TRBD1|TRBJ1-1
ASSSGGEAF
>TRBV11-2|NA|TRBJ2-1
ASSLRTGRYNEQF
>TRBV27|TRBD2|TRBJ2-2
ASSSPSTSGSAGELF
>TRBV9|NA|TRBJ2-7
ASSVDGNRAYEQY
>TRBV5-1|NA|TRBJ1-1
ASSPGAENTEAF
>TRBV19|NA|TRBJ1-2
AVGGNYGYT
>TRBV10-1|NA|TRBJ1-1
ASSDPVRATEAF
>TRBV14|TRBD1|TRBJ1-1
ASSPMGQVNTEAF
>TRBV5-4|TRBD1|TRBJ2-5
ASSFGRGQETQY
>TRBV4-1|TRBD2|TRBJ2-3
ASSRRGLAPRAQY
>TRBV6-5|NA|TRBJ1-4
ASRGSGQRLF
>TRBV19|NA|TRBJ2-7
ASSIGEGTISYEQY
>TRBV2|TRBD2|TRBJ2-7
ASRPTSGATYEQY
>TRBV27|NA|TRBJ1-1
ASSPLGVAGMNTEAF
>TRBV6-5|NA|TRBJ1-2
ASSYTGKDYGYT
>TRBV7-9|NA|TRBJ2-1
ASSPNLALHNEQF
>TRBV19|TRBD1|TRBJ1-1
ASSGQGRTEAF
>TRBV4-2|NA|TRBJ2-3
ASSQDPKLAYTQY
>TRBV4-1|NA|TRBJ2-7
ASSQVAPYGYEQY
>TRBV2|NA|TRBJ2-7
ASSPPIGLGGREQY
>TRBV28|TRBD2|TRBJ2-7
ASRGPGGFYEQY
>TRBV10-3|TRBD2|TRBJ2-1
AISARHELAGSYNEQF
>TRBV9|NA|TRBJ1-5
ASSETAVGNQPQH
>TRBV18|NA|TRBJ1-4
ASSPTGPPNEKLF
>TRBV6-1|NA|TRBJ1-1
ASTLGPNTEAF
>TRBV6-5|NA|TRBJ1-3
ASSYSNRVGNTIY
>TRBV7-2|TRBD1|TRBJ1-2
ASSLGFSRDRGGGYT
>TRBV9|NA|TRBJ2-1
ASSVDSGPYNEQF
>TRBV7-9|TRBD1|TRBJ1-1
ASSLLTGVDTEAF
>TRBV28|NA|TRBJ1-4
ASSPRRVGGEKLF
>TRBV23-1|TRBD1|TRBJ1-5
ASSSGRDRAFSNQPQH
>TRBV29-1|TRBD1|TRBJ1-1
SVEGRSDRGGTEAF
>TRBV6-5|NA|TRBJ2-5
ASSYSKGPEQY
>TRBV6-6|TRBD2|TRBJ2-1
ASSYGGSLNEQF
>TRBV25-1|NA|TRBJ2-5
ASRGDTGFQETQY
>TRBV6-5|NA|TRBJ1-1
ASSYVPNSEAF
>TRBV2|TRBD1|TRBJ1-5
ASSPRQGNQPQH
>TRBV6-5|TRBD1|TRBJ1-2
ASRVGTGGAGYT
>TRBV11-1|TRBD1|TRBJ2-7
ASSLVGGGEQY
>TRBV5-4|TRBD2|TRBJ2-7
ASSVPSGEVYEQY